Listed here are 5 T cell receptor beta chains from one sample, sequenced in a study of blood T cell repertoires in COVID-19. The table came from immunoSEQ multiplex PCR; TCRdb's copy has only in-frame clones and leaves some out. Here the sample spans under 150,000 clones, 85% being singletons. Sequences were obtained from peripheral blood. Receptors were obtained from a woman in her sixties with COVID-19, enrolled during active disease.

The chain uses TRBV4-1 and TRBJ1-1; D might be TRBD1 (5 bases). The germline V gene encodes CDR1 MGHRA and CDR2 YSYEKL. The CDR3 spans 17 residues. The V gene lost 4 bases and the J gene lost 3 bases, with 21 bases spanning the gap. The chain's CDR3 is CASSRGTRRAGDTEAFF. In DNA form, the CDR3 reads TGCGCCAGCAGCCGGGGCACCCGGAGAGCGGGGGACACTGAAGCTTTCTTT.

This chain links TRBV5-1 with TRBJ1-5; the D gene is possibly TRBD1 (6 bases). CDR1 is SGHRS, CDR2 YFSETQ, per germline. The CDR3 runs 14 residues. Deletions cut 3 bases from V and 4 bases from J, with 11 bases between. The CDR3 loop reads CASSSGQRNQPQHF. CDR3 nucleotides: TGCGCCAGCAGCTCAGGACAGAGAAATCAGCCCCAGCATTTT.

V gene TRBV2 combines with J gene TRBJ1-1; 8 nucleotides match TRBD1. Germline loops: CDR1 SNHLY, CDR2 FYNNEI. This CDR3 contains 14 residues. J gave up 6 bases and V 4 bases, and 7 bases lay outside the gene matches. The DNA of the CDR3 is TGTGCCAGCAGTGTCCCCAGGGGGCGCCCTGAAGCTTTCTTT. It encodes CASSVPRGRPEAFF.

The V and J genes are TRBV7-3 and TRBJ2-1; TRBD2 might be the D (6 bases). Germline V gives CDR1 SGHTA, CDR2 FQGTGA. The V end lost 5 bases, the J end lost 4 bases, and 15 bases lay between the germline ends. This CDR3 is 15 amino acids long. In DNA form, the CDR3 reads TGTGCCAGCAGCCCTACCGGGACTTTATACAATGAGCAGTTCTTC. Translation gives CASSPTGTLYNEQFF.

V usage is TRBV7-2 and J usage is TRBJ2-1; TRBD1 matches 10 bases. From germline, CDR1 is SGHTA and CDR2 FQGNSA. CDR3 size: 15 residues. J was trimmed by 8 bases and V by 1 base; bases with no gene match: 5. The CDR3 region is CASSLGQGAMDEQFF. DNA of the CDR3: TGTGCCAGCAGCTTAGGACAGGGGGCGATGGATGAGCAGTTCTTC.